This T cell receptor beta chain was found in a study of radiotherapy plus CTLA-4 blockade in lung cancer. Study details: The study recorded objective responses in 15% to 20% of patients and disease control in under 35%. Study-wide findings and caveats: Radiotherapy plus ipilimumab was followed by expansion in blood of tumor-derived TCR clones.

Some clones are missing from TCRdb's copy, which holds only in-frame ones; the method was immunoSEQ multiplex PCR. The sample contains tens of thousands of clones, around 77% of which appear only once. Concerning this clone: Its antigen is not known.

This CDR3 comprises 12 residues. The V end lost 0 bases, the J end lost 7 bases, and 6 bases lay between the germline ends. Germline V gives CDR1 MNHNS, CDR2 SASEGT. Focal radiation plus CTLA-4 blockade with ipilimumab was administered to patients who had chemo-refractory metastatic non-small-cell lung cancer. This clonotype was sampled from a human donor with non-small cell lung cancer whose response to radiotherapy plus ipilimumab could not be evaluated. Some clones in this sample may be carry-over from other donors' samples. The gene calls are TRBV6-1 and TRBJ1-1; D gene uncertain. The specimen comprised peripheral blood, sampled from a patient treated with radiotherapy plus ipilimumab. As DNA, the CDR3 is TGTGCCAGCAGTGAAGCCGGGATTGAAGCTTTCTTT. The encoded protein is CASSEAGIEAFF.